This T cell receptor (beta chain) was profiled in a study of metastatic and nonmetastatic thyroid tumors. Looking at the study overall: Malignant thyroid and benign thyroid patients provided blood and tumor or nodule tissue whose repertoires were compared.

This clone was seen more than once but under ten times. An end of the junction does not agree with germline; a read error may underlie this. This sample also contains other DNA sequences that code for the same CDR3. Germline V gene lookup returns CDR1 SEHNR and CDR2 FQNEAQ (reference sequence). The CDR3 loop spans 13 amino acids. Until they underwent thyroid surgery, no patient had received any treatment. Original methodology: Across clinicopathological groups, CDR3 differences served as the basis for building a distant-metastasis classifier for papillary thyroid cancer. TCRdb re-processed the PCR reads through MiXCR. The V and J calls, along with clone size, are taken from TCRdb and not from the paper's own processing. The sample lists about 40,000 clones, more than 9.5% occurring once.

The receptor was isolated from a female donor with papillary thyroid cancer or a benign thyroid nodule (not recorded which). Some clones in this sample may be carry-over from other donors' samples. J is TRBJ2-3 and V is TRBV7-9; 8 bases line up with TRBD1. Source material: blood. The chain's CDR3 is CASSLETGDTQYF. Here the CDR3 DNA reads TGTGCCAGCAGCTTAGAGACAGGGGATACGCAATATTTT.